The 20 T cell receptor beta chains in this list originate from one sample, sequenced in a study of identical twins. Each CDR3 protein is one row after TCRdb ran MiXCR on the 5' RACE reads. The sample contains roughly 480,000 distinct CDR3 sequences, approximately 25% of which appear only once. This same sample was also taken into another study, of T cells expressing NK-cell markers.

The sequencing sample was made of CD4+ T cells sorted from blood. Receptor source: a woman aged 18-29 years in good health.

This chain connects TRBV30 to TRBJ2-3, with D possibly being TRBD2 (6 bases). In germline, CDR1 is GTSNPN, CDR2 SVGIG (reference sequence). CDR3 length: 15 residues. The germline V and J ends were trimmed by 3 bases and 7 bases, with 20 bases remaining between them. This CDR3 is CAWSGLGGPGNTQYF. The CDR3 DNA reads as TGTGCCTGGAGCGGTCTTGGAGGGCCGGGAAATACGCAGTATTTT.

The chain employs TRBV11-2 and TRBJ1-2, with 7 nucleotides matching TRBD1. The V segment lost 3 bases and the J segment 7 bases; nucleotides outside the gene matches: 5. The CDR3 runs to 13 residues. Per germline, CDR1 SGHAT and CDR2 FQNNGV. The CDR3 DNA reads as TGTGCCAGCAGCTTGAACAGGGGTGGTGGCTACACCTTC. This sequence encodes CASSLNRGGGYTF.

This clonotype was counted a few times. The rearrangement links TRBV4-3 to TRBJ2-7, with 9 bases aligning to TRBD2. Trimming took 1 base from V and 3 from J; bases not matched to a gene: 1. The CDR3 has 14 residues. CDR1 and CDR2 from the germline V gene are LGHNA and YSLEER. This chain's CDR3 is CASSQGLAVYEQYF. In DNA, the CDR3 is TGCGCCAGCAGCCAAGGACTAGCGGTCTACGAGCAGTACTTC.

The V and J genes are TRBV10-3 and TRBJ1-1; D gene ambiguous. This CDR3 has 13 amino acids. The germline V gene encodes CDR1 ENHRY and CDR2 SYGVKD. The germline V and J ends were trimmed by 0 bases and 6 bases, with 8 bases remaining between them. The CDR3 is CAISESAQPEAFF. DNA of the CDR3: TGTGCCATCAGTGAGTCGGCGCAACCTGAAGCTTTCTTT.

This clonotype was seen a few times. CDR3 loop: CAISEVREGELFF. For the CDR3, the DNA is TGTGCCATCAGTGAGGTCCGGGAAGGGGAGCTGTTTTTT. The chain recombines TRBV10-3 with TRBJ2-2, with D perhaps TRBD2 (5 bases). This CDR3 spans 13 amino acids. V dropped 2 bases and J dropped 8 bases, with 9 bases sitting between them. Germline V gene lookup returns CDR1 ENHRY and CDR2 SYGVKD.

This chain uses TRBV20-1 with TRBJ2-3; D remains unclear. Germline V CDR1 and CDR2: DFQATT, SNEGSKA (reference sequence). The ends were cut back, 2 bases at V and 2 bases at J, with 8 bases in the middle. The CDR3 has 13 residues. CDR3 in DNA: TGCAGTGCTAGACCGACTTCCACAGATACGCAGTATTTT. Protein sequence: CSARPTSTDTQYF.

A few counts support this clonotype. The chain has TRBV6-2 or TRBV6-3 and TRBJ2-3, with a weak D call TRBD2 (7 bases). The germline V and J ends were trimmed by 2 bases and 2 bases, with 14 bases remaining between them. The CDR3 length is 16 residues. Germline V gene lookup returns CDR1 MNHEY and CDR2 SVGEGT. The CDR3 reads CASSYGGALLTDTQYF. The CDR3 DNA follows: TGTGCCAGCAGTTACGGGGGGGCCCTTCTCACAGATACGCAGTATTTT.

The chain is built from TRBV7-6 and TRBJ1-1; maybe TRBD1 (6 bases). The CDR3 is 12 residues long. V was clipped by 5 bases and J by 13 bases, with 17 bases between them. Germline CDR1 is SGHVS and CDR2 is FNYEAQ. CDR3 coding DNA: TGTGCCAGCAGCGAGTCCACAGGGAGAGGTTTCTTT. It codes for CASSESTGRGFF.

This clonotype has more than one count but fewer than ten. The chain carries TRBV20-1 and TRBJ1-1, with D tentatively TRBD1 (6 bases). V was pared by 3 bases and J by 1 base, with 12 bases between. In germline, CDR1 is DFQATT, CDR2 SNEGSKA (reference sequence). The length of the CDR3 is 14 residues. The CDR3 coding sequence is TGCAGTGCTAGGGGATTGACAGGGAACACTGAAGCTTTCTTT. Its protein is CSARGLTGNTEAFF.

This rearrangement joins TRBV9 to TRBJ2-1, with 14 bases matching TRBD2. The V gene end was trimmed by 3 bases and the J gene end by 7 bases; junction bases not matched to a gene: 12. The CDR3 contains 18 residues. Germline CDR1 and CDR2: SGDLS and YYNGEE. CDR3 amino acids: CASSGTSGRTRPGNEQFF. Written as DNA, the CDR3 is TGTGCCAGCAGCGGGACTAGCGGGAGGACCCGCCCGGGGAATGAGCAGTTCTTC. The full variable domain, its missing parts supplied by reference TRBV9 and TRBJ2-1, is DSGVTQTPKHLITATGQRVTLRCSPRSGDLSVYWYQQSLDQGLQFLIQYYNGEERAKGNILERFSAQQFPDLHSELNLSSLELGDSALYFCASSGTSGRTRPGNEQFFGPGTRLTVL.

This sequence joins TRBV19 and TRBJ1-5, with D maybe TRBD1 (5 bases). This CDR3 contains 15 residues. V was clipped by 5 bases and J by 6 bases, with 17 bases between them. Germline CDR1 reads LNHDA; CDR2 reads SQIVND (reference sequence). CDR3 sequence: CASSFEGGGFQPQHF. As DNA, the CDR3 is TGTGCCAGTAGTTTCGAAGGTGGGGGATTTCAGCCCCAGCATTTT.

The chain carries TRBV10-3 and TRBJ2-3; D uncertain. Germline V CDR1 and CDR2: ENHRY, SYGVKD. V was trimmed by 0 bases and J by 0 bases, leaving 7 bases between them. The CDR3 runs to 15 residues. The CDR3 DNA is TGTGCCATCAGTGAGTCTGTCCCTAGCACAGATACGCAGTATTTT. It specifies CAISESVPSTDTQYF.

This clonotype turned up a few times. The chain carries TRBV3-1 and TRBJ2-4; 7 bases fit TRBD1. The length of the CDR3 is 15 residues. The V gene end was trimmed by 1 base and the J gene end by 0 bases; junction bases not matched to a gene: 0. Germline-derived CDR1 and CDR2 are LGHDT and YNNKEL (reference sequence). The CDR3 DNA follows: TGTGCCAGCAGCCAAGGGGACAGAGCCAAAAACATTCAGTACTTC. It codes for CASSQGDRAKNIQYF.

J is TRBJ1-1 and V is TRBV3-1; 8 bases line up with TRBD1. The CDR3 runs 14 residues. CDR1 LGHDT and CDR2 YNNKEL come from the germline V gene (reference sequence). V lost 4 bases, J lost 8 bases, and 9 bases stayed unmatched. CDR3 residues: CASSPPDRDGEAFF. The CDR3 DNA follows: TGTGCCAGCAGCCCTCCGGACAGGGACGGGGAAGCTTTCTTT. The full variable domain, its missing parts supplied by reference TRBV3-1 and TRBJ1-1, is DTAVSQTPKYLVTQMGNDKSIKCEQNLGHDTMYWYKQDSKKFLKIMFSYNNKELIINETVPNRFSPKSPDKAHLNLHINSLELGDSAVYFCASSPPDRDGEAFFGQGTRLTVV.

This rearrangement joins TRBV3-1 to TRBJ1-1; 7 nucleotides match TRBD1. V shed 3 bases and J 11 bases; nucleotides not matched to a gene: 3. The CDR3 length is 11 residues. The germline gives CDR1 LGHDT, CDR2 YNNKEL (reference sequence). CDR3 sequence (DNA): TGTGCCAGCAGCCAGGGGACAGCCGCTTTCTTT. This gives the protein CASSQGTAAFF.

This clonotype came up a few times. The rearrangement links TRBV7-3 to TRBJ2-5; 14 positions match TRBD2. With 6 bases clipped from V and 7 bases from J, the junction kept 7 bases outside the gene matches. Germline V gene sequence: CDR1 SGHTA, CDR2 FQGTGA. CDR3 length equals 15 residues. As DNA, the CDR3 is TGTGCCAGCAGTCCTCGAGGGACTAGCGGGGGGACCCAGTACTTC. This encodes CASSPRGTSGGTQYF.

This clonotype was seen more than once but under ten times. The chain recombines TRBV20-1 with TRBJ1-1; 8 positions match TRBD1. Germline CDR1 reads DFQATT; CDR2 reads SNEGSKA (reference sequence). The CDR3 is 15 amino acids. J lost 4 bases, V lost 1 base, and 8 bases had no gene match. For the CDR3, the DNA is TGCAGTGCTAGAGGAGACAGGGGCACGGGCACTGAAGCTTTCTTT. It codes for CSARGDRGTGTEAFF.

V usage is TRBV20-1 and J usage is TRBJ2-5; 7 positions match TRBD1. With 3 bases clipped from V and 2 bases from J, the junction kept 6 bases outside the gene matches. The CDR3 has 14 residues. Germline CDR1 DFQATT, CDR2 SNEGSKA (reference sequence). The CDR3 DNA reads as TGCAGTGCTAGTAGGGGGCCAGGACAAGAGACCCAGTACTTC. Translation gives CSASRGPGQETQYF.

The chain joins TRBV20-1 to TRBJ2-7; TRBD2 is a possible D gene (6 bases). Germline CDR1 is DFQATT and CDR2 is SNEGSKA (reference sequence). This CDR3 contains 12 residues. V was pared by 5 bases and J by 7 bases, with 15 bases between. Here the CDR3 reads CSALVPGGEQYF. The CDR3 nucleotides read TGCAGTGCTCTAGTCCCCGGGGGAGAGCAGTACTTC.

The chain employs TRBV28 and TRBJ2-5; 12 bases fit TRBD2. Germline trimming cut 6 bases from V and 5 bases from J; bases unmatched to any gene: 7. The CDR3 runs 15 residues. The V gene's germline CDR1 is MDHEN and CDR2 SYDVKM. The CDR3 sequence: CASSSLAGGSETQYF. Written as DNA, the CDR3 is TGTGCCAGCAGCTCTCTAGCGGGAGGGTCGGAGACCCAGTACTTC.